The clone carrying this T cell receptor beta chain was counted many times. Trimming shortened V by 2 bases and J by 6 bases, and 12 bases separated the two germline ends. From germline, CDR1 is MNHEY and CDR2 SVGAGI. This CDR3 has 14 residues. This specimen belongs to a study of T-cell reconstitution after alpha-beta-depleted transplantation in children. It was with unique molecular identifiers that the TCRbeta library was prepared. From the PCR reads, TCRdb called clonotypes with MiXCR, one entry per CDR3 protein. This sample has 640,000 or so distinct CDR3 sequences, with roughly 17% found just once.

The sequence came from a human donor who donated a stem cell graft to a child with acute myeloid leukemia. J is TRBJ2-3 and V is TRBV6-5; tentatively, D is TRBD1 or TRBD2 (5 bases each). Source: PBMCs from the stem cell graft donor, taken from the stem cell graft. For the CDR3, the DNA is TGTGCCAGCAGTTACAATCAGGGAGAGGATACGCAGTATTTT. Residues: CASSYNQGEDTQYF.